The TCR beta chain described here comes from a study of shared clonotypes between healthy human individuals. In the case of this clone: Its antigen is unidentified.

Findings and limits, study-wide: Larger estimated richness was generally recorded for naive subsets relative to memory subsets.

V was trimmed by 4 bases and J by 5 bases, leaving 4 bases between them. The germline V gene has CDR1 MNHNY and CDR2 SVGAGI (reference sequence). The CDR3 runs 11 residues. In the authors' methods: ImmunoSEQ supplied junction-only sequences lacking quality scores, so filtering was different. Assay: immunoSEQ multiplex PCR; the TCRdb copy retains only in-frame clones and omits some. The V and J calls and the clone size are those of that table, but D and trimming were determined from the DNA. The sample includes some 550,000 clones, more than 95% seen only once; the top ten take 0.055% to 0.07%. This rearrangement joins TRBV6-6 to TRBJ2-3; no definite D call. The specimen was naive CD4+ T cells sorted from blood. Subset indicated: CD45RA+ positively selected. This TCR came from a woman in her twenties or thirties in good health. As DNA, the CDR3 is TGTGCCAGCAGTTCCGTAGATACGCAGTATTTT. Its protein product is CASSSVDTQYF.